This TCR beta chain was recovered during a study of CD8 T cells in Susac syndrome. Study-level results: Acknowledgment was made by the study that its TCR sequencing and HLA analysis involved a relatively small number of individuals.

cDNA came from about 0.5 to 1 ug RNA primed by random hexamers. TCRdb reanalysed the immunoSEQ multiplex PCR reads using MiXCR and keeps one entry per CDR3 protein. This repertoire shows approximately 120,000 distinct CDR3 sequences, around 95% found once; its top ten account for under 0.095%. Comments on this clonotype: Its antigen remains unidentified.

The V gene's germline CDR1 is SGHVS and CDR2 FNYEAQ. Trimming shortened V by 1 base and J by 4 bases, and 8 bases separated the two germline ends. The CDR3 loop spans 13 amino acids. The sequenced sample was CD4+ T cells from PBMCs. This sequence originates from a human donor in good health. V gene TRBV7-6 combines with J gene TRBJ2-7; D gene unclear. In DNA, the CDR3 is TGTGCCAGCAGCTTAGACGTAGAATACGAGCAGTACTTC. It yields the protein CASSLDVEYEQYF.